The sequence of this TCR beta chain was determined in a study of T cells after posttransplantation cyclophosphamide. General study points: TRB overlap between skin or GI tissue T cells and blood was limited. Recipient CMV seropositivity and CMV reactivation strongly tracked TRB clonality. Later blood repertoires were often dominated by clones from the donor CD8+ memory compartment.

Peripheral blood was collected from the related graft donor on the marrow donation day. In this sample, this clone turned up a few times. Its cognate antigen is unknown. Using immunoSEQ multiplex PCR, the repertoire was profiled, and TCRdb retains in-frame clones only, with some absent. Captured here are around 34,000 clones, none seen once; the top ten comprise 6.5% to 7%. CDR1 SGHNT and CDR2 YENEEA come from the germline V gene. V lost 1 base to trimming and J lost 6 bases, with 8 bases between them. The CDR3 length is 13 residues. The rearrangement links TRBV11-3 to TRBJ2-3; a weak D match, TRBD2 (5 bases). The sample was PBMCs. The TCR originated in a woman in her 50s in good health and a related stem cell transplant donor. The DNA for the CDR3 is TGTGCCAGCAGCTTAGGGCCGGGGGATACGCAGTATTTT. Its translation is CASSLGPGDTQYF.